A single T cell receptor (beta chain) is shown here with its context. Its target is unknown. These data are taken from a study of blood T cells in healthy people across ages. Study-wide points: Older age went with lower TCR beta diversity per million T cells, in a roughly linear way.

Each sample gave at least 7 million isolated PBMCs. The germline V gene has CDR1 SGHVS and CDR2 FQNEAQ. V lost 5 bases to trimming and J lost 3 bases; unmatched junction nucleotides: 9. The CDR3 has 16 amino acids. PCR was performed a second time for about 7 to 11 cycles using a sample-barcoded 5' primer and a J-beta primer mix. Tagging of each cDNA molecule was performed by a template-switch adaptor with 12 random nucleotides. Per-sample output comprised a minimum of 2.5 million paired-end reads containing CDR3. TCRdb re-derived calls from the 5' RACE reads in MiXCR, one entry per CDR3 protein. The data show some 690,000 distinct CDR3 sequences, about 20% seen once.

This chain links TRBV7-8 with TRBJ2-3, with 9 bases identical to TRBD2. This receptor was taken from a man aged 65-85 years in good health. Specimen: blood. The DNA of the CDR3 is TGTGCCAGCAGCGTCCCTCGACTAGCGGAAACAGATACGCAGTATTTT. This gives the protein CASSVPRLAETDTQYF.